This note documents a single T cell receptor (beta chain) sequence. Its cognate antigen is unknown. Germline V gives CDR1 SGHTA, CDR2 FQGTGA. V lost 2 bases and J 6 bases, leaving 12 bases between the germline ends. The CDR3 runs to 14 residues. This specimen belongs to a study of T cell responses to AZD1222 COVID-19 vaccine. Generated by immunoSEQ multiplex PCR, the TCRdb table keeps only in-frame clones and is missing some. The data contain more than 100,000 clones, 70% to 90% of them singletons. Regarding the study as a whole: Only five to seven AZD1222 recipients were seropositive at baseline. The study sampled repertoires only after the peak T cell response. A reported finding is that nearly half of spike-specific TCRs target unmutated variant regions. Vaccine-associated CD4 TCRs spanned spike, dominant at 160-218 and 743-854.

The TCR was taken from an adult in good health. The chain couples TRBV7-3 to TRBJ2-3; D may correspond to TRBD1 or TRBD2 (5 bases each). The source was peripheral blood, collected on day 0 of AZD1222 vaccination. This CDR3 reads CASSLGTAVDTQYF. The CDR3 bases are TGTGCCAGCAGCTTAGGGACCGCGGTTGATACGCAGTATTTT.